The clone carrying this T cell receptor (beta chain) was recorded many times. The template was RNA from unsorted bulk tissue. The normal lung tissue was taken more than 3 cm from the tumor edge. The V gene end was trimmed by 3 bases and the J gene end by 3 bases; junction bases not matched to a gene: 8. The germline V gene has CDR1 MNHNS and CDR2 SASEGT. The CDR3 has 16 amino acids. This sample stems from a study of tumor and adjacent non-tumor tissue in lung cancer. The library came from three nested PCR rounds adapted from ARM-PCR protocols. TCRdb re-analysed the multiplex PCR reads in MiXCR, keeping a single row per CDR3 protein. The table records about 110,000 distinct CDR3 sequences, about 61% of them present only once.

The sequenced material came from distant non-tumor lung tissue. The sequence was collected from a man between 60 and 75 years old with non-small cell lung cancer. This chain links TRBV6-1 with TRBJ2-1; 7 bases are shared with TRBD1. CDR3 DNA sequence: TGTGCCAGCAGTGAGGGCACCGGGACAGTCTACAATGAGCAGTTCTTC. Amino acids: CASSEGTGTVYNEQFF.